Below, 14 T cell receptor beta chains from the same sample are listed, as sequenced in a study of graft-versus-host responses after intestinal transplantation (dated by TCRdb to the early 2020s). Explained via the paper, the time point label denotes: cells obtained before transplantation from donor or recipient. Their cognate antigens are unknown. The method behind the library was the immunoSEQ multiplex PCR assay. TCRdb took this table from immuneACCESS and kept in-frame rearrangements with V and J called. Such tables lack part of the clones; where checked against another copy, unresolved V genes explain under half of the gap, and the rest is unexplained. This sample comprises over 75,000 clones, 80% to 95% of them detected only once. The ten largest clones take up 0.069% of the sample. Sequences were derived from unstimulated CD8+ T cells sorted from spleen or lymph node cells, sampled before transplant. These receptors were obtained from a human donor who was the organ donor for an intestinal transplant.

This clone was seen once. Germline is not matched at one junction end, which may reflect a read error. The chain uses TRBV7-7 and TRBJ2-1; 8 bases map to TRBD2. The CDR3 covers 15 residues. CDR1 is SSHAT and CDR2 is FNYEAQ in the germline V gene (reference sequence). The CDR3 sequence is CASSLTSGSRDEQFF. CDR3 coding DNA: TGTGCTAGCAGCTTAACCAGCGGGAGTAGGGATGAGCAGTTCTTC. Full variable domain (rest looked up from reference TRBV7-7 and TRBJ2-1): GAGVSQSPRYKVTKRGQDVTLRCDPISSHATLYWYQQALGQGPEFLTYFNYEAQPDKSGLPSDRFSAERPEGSISTLTIQRTEQRDSAMYRCASSLTSGSRDEQFFGPGTRLTVL.

V and J are TRBV5-1 and TRBJ2-7, with D uncertain. Per germline, CDR1 SGHRS and CDR2 YFSETQ. This CDR3 is 13 amino acids long. Trimming left V 5 bases short and J 3 bases short, with 12 bases between. CDR3 sequence reads: CASRAHTVYEQYF. CDR3 DNA sequence: TGCGCCAGCAGGGCACACACCGTCTACGAGCAGTACTTC.

The chain couples TRBV9 to TRBJ2-7; TRBD1 matches at 7 bases. Germline loops: CDR1 SGDLS, CDR2 YYNGEE. Trimming at V came to 4 bases and at J to 2 bases, leaving 6 bases not matched to a gene. The CDR3 has 14 amino acids. CDR3 DNA: TGTGCCAGCAGCCCCCAGACAGGGACCTACGAGCAGTACTTC. It specifies CASSPQTGTYEQYF.

The V call is TRBV5-1, the J call TRBJ1-6; D is ambiguous. Germline CDR1 and CDR2: SGHRS and YFSETQ. This CDR3 contains 15 residues. V was trimmed by 0 bases and J by 6 bases, leaving 10 bases between them. The CDR3 DNA follows: TGCGCCAGCAGCTTGGCAATGACGGGTAATTCACCCCTCCACTTT. This sequence encodes CASSLAMTGNSPLHF.

The chain employs TRBV5-1 and TRBJ2-3, with TRBD2 identical over 9 bases. Germline V gene sequence: CDR1 SGHRS, CDR2 YFSETQ. V shed 0 bases, J shed 7 bases, and the junction held 6 bases outside the gene matches. CDR3 size: 15 residues. CDR3 in DNA: TGCGCCAGCAGCTTGGCGGCGGGGGGGGATAATACGCAGTATTTT. Translation gives CASSLAAGGDNTQYF.

The chain couples TRBV27 to TRBJ2-7; TRBD2 might be the D (5 bases). CDR1 is MNHEY, CDR2 SMNVEV, per germline (reference sequence). V was pared by 5 bases and J by 7 bases, with 30 bases between. The CDR3 spans 18 residues. As DNA, the CDR3 is TGTGCCAGCAGTCCCACCCTAGGCACTAGATATTACCGCTGGGAGCAGTACTTC. Protein: CASSPTLGTRYYRWEQYF.

This chain joins TRBV28 and TRBJ2-7; 9 bases match TRBD2. Germline assignment: CDR1 MDHEN and CDR2 SYDVKM. The CDR3 is made up of 16 amino acids. V trimming: 4 bases; J trimming: 4 bases; junction bases outside the gene matches: 11. CDR3 residues: CASSSVRSGRRYEQYF. The CDR3 DNA follows: TGTGCCAGCAGTTCGGTTCGAAGCGGGAGGCGGTACGAGCAGTACTTC. Full variable domain (rest looked up from reference TRBV28 and TRBJ2-7): DVKVTQSSRYLVKRTGEKVFLECVQDMDHENMFWYRQDPGLGLRLIYFSYDVKMKEKGDIPEGYSVSREKKERFSLILESASTNQTSMYLCASSSVRSGRRYEQYFGPGTRLTVT.

This clone has just one count. This rearrangement joins TRBV19 to TRBJ2-5; the match to TRBD2 covers 8 bases. Germline loops: CDR1 LNHDA, CDR2 SQIVND (reference sequence). The ends lost 4 bases at V and 2 bases at J; junction bases unmatched: 3. The CDR3 loop spans 14 amino acids. The CDR3 DNA reads TGTGCCAGTAGTAATAGCGGGATACAAGAGACCCAGTACTTC. Amino acid sequence: CASSNSGIQETQYF.

The V call is TRBV7-8, the J call TRBJ2-2; no reliable D call. V was shortened by 1 base and J by 7 bases, with 10 bases between the two germline ends. This CDR3 spans 14 amino acids. Germline CDR1 SGHVS, CDR2 FQNEAQ. The CDR3 DNA reads TGTGCCAGCAGCTTAGATTTCTTCGGCGGGGAGCTGTTTTTT. Residues: CASSLDFFGGELFF.

J is TRBJ2-2 and V is TRBV7-3, with 8 bases lining up with TRBD2. Germline CDR1 is SGHTA and CDR2 is FQGTGA. This CDR3 region has 17 residues. V shed 3 bases and J 7 bases; nucleotides not matched to a gene: 13. CDR3 bases: TGTGCCAGCAGCTTGTCCTCCGGGGGGGCCATTCTCGGGGAGCTGTTTTTT. Its protein product is CASSLSSGGAILGELFF. Full variable domain (missing parts from reference TRBV7-3 and TRBJ2-2): GAGVSQTPSNKVTEKGKYVELRCDPISGHTALYWYRQSLGQGPEFLIYFQGTGAADDSGLPNDRFFAVRPEGSVSTLKIQRTERGDSAVYLCASSLSSGGAILGELFFGEGSRLTVL.

The chain carries TRBV4-1 and TRBJ1-1, with TRBD1 as a possible D gene (5 bases). Deletions cut 1 base from V and 5 bases from J, with 11 bases between. This CDR3 region has 14 residues. Germline CDR1 reads MGHRA; CDR2 reads YSYEKL. CDR3 sequence reads: CASSQGVQGTEAFF. CDR3 sequence (DNA): TGCGCCAGCAGCCAAGGGGTGCAGGGTACTGAAGCTTTCTTT.

The gene calls are TRBV29-1 and TRBJ2-3; D uncertain. V was trimmed by 2 bases and J by 6 bases, leaving 6 bases between them. CDR1 SQVTM and CDR2 ANQGSEA come from the germline V gene. This CDR3 region has 11 residues. The CDR3 DNA is TGCAGCGTTGAACCCTCGGATACGCAGTATTTT. It is translated as CSVEPSDTQYF.

The V gene is TRBV6-1, the J gene TRBJ2-7; D is perhaps TRBD2 (5 bases). The CDR3 covers 13 residues. The germline CDR1 and CDR2 sequences are MNHNS and SASEGT. Trimming pared 6 bases from V and 2 bases from J, leaving 11 bases between. This chain's CDR3 is CASRADGTYEQYF. CDR3 DNA: TGTGCCAGCAGAGCGGACGGGACCTACGAGCAGTACTTC.

The V call is TRBV28, the J call TRBJ1-1; D call uncertain. The germline V gene encodes CDR1 MDHEN and CDR2 SYDVKM. CDR3 length equals 12 residues. The V end was cut by 7 bases, the J end by 1 base, with 7 bases between. The CDR3 reads CASIRGNTEAFF. For the CDR3, the DNA is TGTGCCAGCATCCGAGGGAACACTGAAGCTTTCTTT.